This TCR beta chain was sequenced during a study of T-cell memory formation after mild COVID-19. Study-level findings and limits: Several responding clones turned up in pre-infection memory, indicating that cross-reactive memory may have taken part. Contracting clones localized mainly to CM and EM when CD4+ and mainly to EMRA when CD8+.

Germline values: CDR1 MGHDK, CDR2 SYGVNS. CDR3 length: 12 residues. V was shortened by 4 bases and J by 10 bases, with 11 bases between the two germline ends. TCRdb re-derived calls from the 5' RACE reads in MiXCR, one entry per CDR3 protein. The data contain about 400,000 distinct CDR3 sequences, around 17% of them seen just once; the ten biggest clones take up around a fifth. Note on this clonotype: Its antigen is unknown.

The V gene is TRBV25-1, the J gene TRBJ2-1; unclear D gene. The sequence was obtained from a man aged 18 to 30 who had mild COVID-19 (a few samples of this study predate the infection). Cell type and time point are not known. Sequenced material: PBMCs or a T cell subset sorted from them (not recorded which). CDR3 sequence (DNA): TGTGCCAGCAGTGCAGACCTAAGGGAGCAGTTCTTC. It translates to CASSADLREQFF.